The rows below give T cell receptor beta chains drawn from one sample of a study of T cell responses to AZD1222 COVID-19 vaccine. Produced via immunoSEQ multiplex PCR; TCRdb's table is partial and in-frame only. The data hold 150,000 to 250,000 clones, with over 85% observed a single time. The sample consisted of peripheral blood, taken 28 days after the second AZD1222 dose. The receptors here all came from an adult who received the AZD1222 COVID-19 vaccine. Both conserved end residues are part of each CDR3. D genes are given only for firm matches. Clone sizes are given selectively: once, few, many, or a class where the clone is expanded.

V gene,clone size,D gene,J gene,CDR3 length,CDR3 protein,CDR3 DNA
TRBV7-8,NA,NA,TRBJ1-2,17,CASSPHGEALVGYGYTF,TGTGCCAGCAGCCCCCACGGGGAGGCGCTGGTAGGCTATGGCTACACCTTC
TRBV3-1/TRBV3-2,NA,NA,TRBJ2-7,12,CASSQGGRAQYF,TGTGCCAGCAGCCAAGGGGGCAGGGCGCAGTACTTC
TRBV3-1/TRBV3-2,NA,TRBD1,TRBJ2-7,17,CASSQSRDRGLAYEQYF,TGTGCCAGCAGCCAGTCCCGGGACAGGGGGCTAGCTTACGAGCAGTACTTC
TRBV7-2,NA,TRBD2,TRBJ2-7,15,CASSPLAGFTYEQYF,TGTGCCAGCAGCCCACTAGCGGGGTTTACCTACGAGCAGTACTTC
TRBV7-2,NA,NA,TRBJ1-5,14,CASSLWAGGQPQHF,TGTGCCAGCAGCTTATGGGCTGGGGGTCAGCCCCAGCATTTT
TRBV27,NA,NA,TRBJ2-2,16,CASSSPLAANTGELFF,TGTGCCAGCAGTTCCCCACTAGCAGCGAACACCGGGGAGCTGTTTTTT
TRBV2,NA,NA,TRBJ1-6,15,CASRQDSSYNSPLHF,TGTGCCAGCAGGCAGGACAGCTCCTATAATTCACCCCTCCACTTT
TRBV11-1,once,TRBD1,TRBJ2-7,15,CASSLEGTGHYEQYF,TGTGCCAGCAGCTTAGAGGGGACAGGGCATTACGAGCAGTACTTC
TRBV12-5,NA,NA,TRBJ2-7,11,CASAATLRQYF,TGTGCTTCTGCCGCTACCCTGCGGCAGTACTTC
TRBV7-9,once,TRBD1,TRBJ1-2,16,CASSLASGTGGQEGTF,TGTGCCAGCAGCTTAGCGTCCGGGACAGGGGGCCAGGAGGGCACCTTC
TRBV7-2,once,TRBD2,TRBJ2-7,16,CASSLGGLAGGYEQYF,TGTGCCAGCAGCTTAGGAGGGCTAGCGGGGGGATACGAGCAGTACTTC
TRBV10-3,NA,NA,TRBJ1-3,16,CAISEPRVVSGNTIYF,TGTGCCATCAGTGAGCCCCGAGTGGTGTCTGGAAACACCATATATTTT
TRBV19,few,NA,TRBJ2-6,14,CASSAGSGANVLTF,TGTGCCAGTAGTGCAGGGTCTGGGGCCAACGTCCTGACTTTC
TRBV9,NA,TRBD1,TRBJ1-3,15,CASSASDREGNTIYF,TGTGCCAGCAGCGCCTCGGACAGGGAAGGAAACACCATATATTTT
TRBV6-5,NA,NA,TRBJ1-6,13,CASSRWANSPLHF,TGTGCCAGCAGCCGGTGGGCTAATTCACCCCTCCACTTT
TRBV3-1/TRBV3-2,NA,NA,TRBJ2-3,15,CASSPQGASTDTQYF,TGTGCCAGCAGCCCGCAGGGTGCCAGCACAGATACGCAGTATTTT
TRBV3-1/TRBV3-2,NA,NA,TRBJ1-2,15,CASSQSPGLGYGYTF,TGTGCCAGCAGCCAATCTCCAGGGTTAGGGTATGGCTACACCTTC
TRBV6-2/TRBV6-3,NA,NA,TRBJ1-1,12,CASSTSLEEAFF,TGTGCCAGCAGTACCAGCCTCGAAGAAGCTTTCTTT
TRBV27,NA,NA,TRBJ1-2,13,CASSKRRSDGYTF,TGTGCCAGCAGTAAAAGACGGTCGGATGGCTACACCTTC
TRBV5-6,NA,NA,TRBJ1-1,15,CASSSGVGSDTEAFF,TGTGCCAGCAGTTCTGGCGTGGGCTCGGACACTGAAGCTTTCTTT
TRBV7-9,NA,TRBD1,TRBJ1-5,13,CASTDRGNQPQHF,TGTGCCAGCACGGACAGGGGAAATCAGCCCCAGCATTTT
TRBV4-1,NA,NA,TRBJ2-7,15,CASSQDLLEVLQQYF,TGCGCCAGCAGCCAAGATCTGCTAGAGGTCCTCCAGCAGTACTTC
TRBV6-7,NA,NA,TRBJ2-3,17,CASSYHIPTVLPDTQYF,TGTGCCAGCAGTTACCATATTCCGACGGTACTGCCAGATACGCAGTATTTT
TRBV7-9,NA,NA,TRBJ1-6,15,CASSPSGTYNSPLHF,TGTGCCAGCAGCCCCTCCGGGACATATAATTCACCCCTCCACTTT
TRBV6-5,NA,NA,TRBJ2-3,14,CASRSGQNTDTQYF,TGTGCCAGCCGGAGCGGCCAAAACACAGATACGCAGTATTTT
TRBV5-1,NA,NA,TRBJ1-6,15,CASSFIQGGDSPLHF,TGCGCCAGCAGCTTTATCCAGGGCGGGGATTCACCCCTCCACTTT
TRBV27,NA,NA,TRBJ2-1,14,CASSFVPSGDEQFF,TGTGCCAGCAGTTTCGTACCGTCAGGGGATGAGCAGTTCTTC
TRBV27,NA,NA,TRBJ1-4,13,CASTSRVGEKLFF,TGTGCCAGCACGAGTAGGGTGGGGGAAAAACTGTTTTTT
TRBV7-2,NA,TRBD1,TRBJ1-4,18,CASSHRGTGVATNEKLFF,TGTGCCAGCAGCCATCGCGGGACAGGGGTTGCAACTAATGAAAAACTGTTTTTT
TRBV6-1,NA,NA,TRBJ1-2,15,CASSPPGMSNYGYTF,TGTGCCAGCAGTCCCCCGGGGATGTCCAACTATGGCTACACCTTC
TRBV10-3,NA,NA,TRBJ1-2,13,CAISRGVEDGYTF,TGTGCCATCAGTCGAGGGGTTGAGGATGGCTACACCTTC
TRBV6-5,NA,TRBD1,TRBJ1-1,12,CASRFRGTEAFF,TGTGCCAGCAGATTCAGGGGGACTGAAGCTTTCTTT
TRBV29-1,NA,NA,TRBJ2-1,12,CSVDVTVAEQFF,TGCAGCGTTGATGTGACAGTCGCTGAGCAGTTCTTC
TRBV14,NA,TRBD1,TRBJ1-1,12,CASRPQGSEAFF,TGTGCCAGCAGACCACAGGGGAGTGAAGCTTTCTTT
TRBV5-7,NA,TRBD1,TRBJ1-2,15,CASSWIWTGASGYTF,TGTGCCAGCAGCTGGATTTGGACAGGGGCGTCTGGCTACACCTTC
TRBV2,NA,NA,TRBJ1-2,13,CASSGPAGAGYTF,TGTGCCAGCAGTGGCCCCGCAGGCGCTGGCTACACCTTC
TRBV20-1,once,NA,TRBJ1-5,11,CSAGILEPQHF,TGCAGTGCTGGTATCTTGGAGCCCCAGCATTTT
TRBV2,NA,TRBD1,TRBJ1-5,16,CASSELGTGGGQPQHF,TGTGCCAGCAGTGAACTAGGGACAGGGGGCGGTCAGCCCCAGCATTTT
TRBV7-2,NA,TRBD1,TRBJ2-5,13,CASMRGREETQYF,TGTGCCAGCATGAGGGGGCGCGAAGAGACCCAGTACTTC
TRBV28,NA,NA,TRBJ1-5,12,CASIAGAQPQHF,TGTGCCAGCATAGCGGGGGCTCAGCCCCAGCATTTT
TRBV19,NA,TRBD1,TRBJ1-2,17,CASSVRRDRGLLYGYTF,TGTGCCAGTAGTGTACGCCGGGACAGGGGGCTTTTGTACGGCTACACCTTC
TRBV10-3,NA,NA,TRBJ2-7,14,CAIRDSTEPYEQYF,TGTGCCATCAGAGACTCGACCGAGCCCTACGAGCAGTACTTC
TRBV29-1,NA,NA,TRBJ1-2,13,CSVASGGNYGYTF,TGCAGCGTTGCGTCCGGAGGAAACTATGGCTACACCTTC
TRBV7-6,NA,TRBD2,TRBJ2-7,15,CASSKTSGGSYEQYF,TGTGCCAGCAGCAAAACTAGCGGGGGTTCGTACGAGCAGTACTTC
TRBV7-2,NA,NA,TRBJ1-4,15,CASSFRGGGHEKLFF,TGTGCCAGCAGCTTTAGGGGGGGAGGTCACGAAAAACTGTTTTTT
TRBV5-1,NA,NA,TRBJ1-2,12,CASSLTDYGYTF,TGCGCCAGCAGCTTGACAGATTATGGCTACACCTTC
TRBV27,NA,NA,TRBJ1-5,13,CASSPGPFQPQHF,TGTGCCAGCAGTCCCGGGCCGTTTCAGCCCCAGCATTTT
TRBV5-8,once,NA,TRBJ2-7,13,CASSLHGTYEQYF,TGTGCCAGCAGCTTGCACGGCACCTACGAGCAGTACTTC
TRBV4-1,NA,NA,TRBJ2-7,15,CASSQGITRAFEQYF,TGCGCCAGCAGCCAAGGGATCACTAGGGCCTTCGAGCAGTACTTC
TRBV7-3,NA,TRBD2,TRBJ2-3,17,CASSLASGGISTDTQYF,TGTGCCAGCAGCTTAGCTTCGGGGGGGATCAGCACAGATACGCAGTATTTT
TRBV10-3,NA,TRBD1,TRBJ2-6,18,CAISEPGQGTSGANVLTF,TGTGCCATCAGTGAACCGGGACAGGGTACCTCTGGGGCCAACGTCCTGACTTTC
TRBV3-1/TRBV3-2,NA,NA,TRBJ2-1,13,CASTLGGVGEQFF,TGTGCCAGCACCCTGGGTGGAGTGGGTGAGCAGTTCTTC
TRBV28,once,NA,TRBJ1-1,14,CASSFPVMNTEAFF,TGTGCCAGCAGTTTTCCGGTGATGAACACTGAAGCTTTCTTT
TRBV5-6,NA,NA,TRBJ1-4,16,CASSEVRDTGGEKLFF,TGTGCCAGCAGCGAAGTCAGGGATACGGGGGGTGAAAAACTGTTTTTT
TRBV5-8,NA,NA,TRBJ2-1,16,CASSEVLGTLYNEQFF,TGTGCCAGCAGCGAGGTTCTCGGGACACTTTACAATGAGCAGTTCTTC
TRBV6-5,NA,NA,TRBJ1-5,13,CASTFGIETPQHF,TGTGCCAGCACGTTTGGCATTGAAACTCCCCAGCATTTT
TRBV5-4,once,NA,TRBJ2-7,12,CASSDHSYEQYF,TGTGCCAGCAGCGACCACTCCTACGAGCAGTACTTC
TRBV27,once,TRBD1,TRBJ1-4,15,CASSRDRVPNEKLFF,TGTGCCAGCAGTCGAGACAGGGTCCCTAATGAAAAACTGTTTTTT
TRBV19,NA,TRBD1,TRBJ1-2,14,CASSKGQGPYGYTF,TGTGCCAGTAGTAAAGGACAGGGCCCTTATGGCTACACCTTC